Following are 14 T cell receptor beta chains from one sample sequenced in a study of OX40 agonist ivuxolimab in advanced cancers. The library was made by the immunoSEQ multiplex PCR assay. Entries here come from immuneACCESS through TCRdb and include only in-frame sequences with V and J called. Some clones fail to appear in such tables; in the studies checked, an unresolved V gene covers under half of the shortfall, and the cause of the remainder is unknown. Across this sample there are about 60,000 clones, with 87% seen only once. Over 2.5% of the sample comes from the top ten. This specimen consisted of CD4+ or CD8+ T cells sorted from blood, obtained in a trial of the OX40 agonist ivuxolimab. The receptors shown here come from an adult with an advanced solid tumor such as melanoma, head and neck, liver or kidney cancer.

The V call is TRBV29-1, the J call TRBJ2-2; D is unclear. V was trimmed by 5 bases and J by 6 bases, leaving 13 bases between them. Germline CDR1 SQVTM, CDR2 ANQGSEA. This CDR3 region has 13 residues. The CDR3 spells CSVSPLEPGELFF. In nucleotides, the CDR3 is TGCAGCGTTTCCCCATTGGAGCCCGGGGAGCTGTTTTTT.

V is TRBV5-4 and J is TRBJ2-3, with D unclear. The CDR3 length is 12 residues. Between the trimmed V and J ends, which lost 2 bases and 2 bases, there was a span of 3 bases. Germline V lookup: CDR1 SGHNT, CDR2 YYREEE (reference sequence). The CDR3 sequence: CASSLTTDTQYF. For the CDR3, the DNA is TGTGCCAGCAGCTTAACCACAGATACGCAGTATTTT.

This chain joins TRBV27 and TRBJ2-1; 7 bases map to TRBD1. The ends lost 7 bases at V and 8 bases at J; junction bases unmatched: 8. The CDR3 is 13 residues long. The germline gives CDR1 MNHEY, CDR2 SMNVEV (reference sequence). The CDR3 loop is CASNDRALDEQFF. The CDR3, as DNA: TGTGCCAGCAATGACAGGGCTCTCGATGAGCAGTTCTTC.

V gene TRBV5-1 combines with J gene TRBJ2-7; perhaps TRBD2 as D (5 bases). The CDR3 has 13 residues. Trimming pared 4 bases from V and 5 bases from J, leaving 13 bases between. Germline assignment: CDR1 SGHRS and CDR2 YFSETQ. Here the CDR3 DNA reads TGCGCCAGCAGCCATGCCAACGGGGACGAGCAGTACTTC. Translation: CASSHANGDEQYF. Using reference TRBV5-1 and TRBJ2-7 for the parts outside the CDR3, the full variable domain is KAGVTQTPRYLIKTRGQQVTLSCSPISGHRSVSWYQQTPGQGLQFLFEYFSETQRNKGNFPGRFSGRQFSNSRSEMNVSTLELGDSALYLCASSHANGDEQYFGPGTRLTVT.

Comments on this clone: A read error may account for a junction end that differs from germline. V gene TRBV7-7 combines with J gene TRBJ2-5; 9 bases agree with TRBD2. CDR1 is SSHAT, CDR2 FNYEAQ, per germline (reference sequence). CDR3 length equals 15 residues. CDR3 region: CASSLGLAPQETQYF. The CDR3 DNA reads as TGTGCTAGCAGCTTAGGACTAGCGCCACAAGAGACCCAGTACTTC. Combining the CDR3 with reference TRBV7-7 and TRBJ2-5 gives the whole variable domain GAGVSQSPRYKVTKRGQDVTLRCDPISSHATLYWYQQALGQGPEFLTYFNYEAQPDKSGLPSDRFSAERPEGSISTLTIQRTEQRDSAMYRCASSLGLAPQETQYFGPGTRLLVL.

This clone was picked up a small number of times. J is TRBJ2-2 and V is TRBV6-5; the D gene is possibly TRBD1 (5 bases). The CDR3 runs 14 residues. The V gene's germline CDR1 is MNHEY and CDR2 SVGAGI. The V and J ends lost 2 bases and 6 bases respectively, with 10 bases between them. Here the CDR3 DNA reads TGTGCCAGCAGTTACAGGGGTGTCCCCGGGGAGCTGTTTTTT. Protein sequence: CASSYRGVPGELFF.

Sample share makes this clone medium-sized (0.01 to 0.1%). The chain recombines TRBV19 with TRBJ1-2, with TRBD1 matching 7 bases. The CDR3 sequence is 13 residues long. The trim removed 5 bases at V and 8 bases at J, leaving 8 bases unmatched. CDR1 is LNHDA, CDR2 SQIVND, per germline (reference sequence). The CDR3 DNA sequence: TGTGCCAGTAGTGAGGAGGTAGGGGGCGGCTACACCTTC. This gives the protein CASSEEVGGGYTF.

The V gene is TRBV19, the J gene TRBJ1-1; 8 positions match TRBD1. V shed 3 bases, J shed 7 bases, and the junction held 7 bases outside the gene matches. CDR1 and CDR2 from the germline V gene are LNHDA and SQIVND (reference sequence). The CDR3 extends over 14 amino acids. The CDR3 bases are TGTGCCAGTAGTATGGGGGCCAGGGGGCTTGAAGCTTTCTTT. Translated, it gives CASSMGARGLEAFF.

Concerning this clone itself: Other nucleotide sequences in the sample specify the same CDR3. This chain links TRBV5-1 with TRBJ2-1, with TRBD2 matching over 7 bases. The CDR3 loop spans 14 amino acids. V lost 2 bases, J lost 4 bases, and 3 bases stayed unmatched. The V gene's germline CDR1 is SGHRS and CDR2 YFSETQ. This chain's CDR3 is CASSLGGSYNEQFF. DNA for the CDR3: TGCGCCAGCAGCTTAGGCGGGAGTTACAATGAGCAGTTCTTC. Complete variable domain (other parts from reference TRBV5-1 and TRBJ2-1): KAGVTQTPRYLIKTRGQQVTLSCSPISGHRSVSWYQQTPGQGLQFLFEYFSETQRNKGNFPGRFSGRQFSNSRSEMNVSTLELGDSALYLCASSLGGSYNEQFFGPGTRLTVL.

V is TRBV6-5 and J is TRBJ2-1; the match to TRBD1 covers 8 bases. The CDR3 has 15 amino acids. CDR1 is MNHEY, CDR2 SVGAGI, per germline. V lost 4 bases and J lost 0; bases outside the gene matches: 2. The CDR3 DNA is TGTGCCAGCAGTTGGGACAGGACCTCCTACAATGAGCAGTTCTTC. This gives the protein CASSWDRTSYNEQFF.

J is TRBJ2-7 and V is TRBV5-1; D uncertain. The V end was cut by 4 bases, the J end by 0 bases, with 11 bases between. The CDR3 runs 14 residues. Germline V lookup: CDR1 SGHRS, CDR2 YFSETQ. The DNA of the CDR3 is TGCGCCAGCAGCCCGGACGCAATCTCCTACGAGCAGTACTTC. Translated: CASSPDAISYEQYF.

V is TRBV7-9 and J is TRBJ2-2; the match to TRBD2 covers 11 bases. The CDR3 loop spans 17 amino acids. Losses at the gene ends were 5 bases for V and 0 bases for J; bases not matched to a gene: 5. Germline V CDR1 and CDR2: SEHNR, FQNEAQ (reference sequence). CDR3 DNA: TGTGCCAGCAGCCTACAGACTAGCGGGGCGAACACCGGGGAGCTGTTTTTT. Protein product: CASSLQTSGANTGELFF. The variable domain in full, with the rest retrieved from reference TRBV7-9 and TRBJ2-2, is DTGVSQNPRHKITKRGQNVTFRCDPISEHNRLYWYRQTLGQGPEFLTYFQNEAQLEKSRLLSDRFSAERPKGSFSTLEIQRTEQGDSAMYLCASSLQTSGANTGELFFGEGSRLTVL.

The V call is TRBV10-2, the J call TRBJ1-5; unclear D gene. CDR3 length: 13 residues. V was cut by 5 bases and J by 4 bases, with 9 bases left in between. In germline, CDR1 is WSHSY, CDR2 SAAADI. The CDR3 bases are TGCGCCAGCAGTAGCCAAGGTAATCAGCCCCAGCATTTT. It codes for CASSSQGNQPQHF.

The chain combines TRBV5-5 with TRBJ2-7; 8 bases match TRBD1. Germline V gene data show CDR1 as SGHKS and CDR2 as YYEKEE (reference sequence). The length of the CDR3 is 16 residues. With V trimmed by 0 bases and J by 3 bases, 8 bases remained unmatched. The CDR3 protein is CASSLARWGQDYEQYF. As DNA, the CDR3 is TGTGCCAGCAGCTTGGCAAGATGGGGACAGGACTACGAGCAGTACTTC.